This T cell receptor (beta chain) stems from a study of radiotherapy plus CTLA-4 blockade in lung cancer. Whole-study findings and limits: Response, reportedly, was best predicted by interferon-beta along with early blood T cell clone dynamics.

The CDR3 extends over 15 amino acids. Germline lookup yields CDR1 SGHDN and CDR2 FVKESK. Losses at the gene ends were 4 bases for V and 3 bases for J; bases not matched to a gene: 0. Libraries were prepared by immunoSEQ multiplex PCR; TCRdb keeps only in-frame clonotypes and omits some of them. The sample yields over 100,000 clones, about 90% seen once. As to this clone: Its specificity is unknown.

This specimen consisted of peripheral blood, obtained from a patient treated with radiotherapy plus ipilimumab. The clonotype was recovered from a human donor with non-small cell lung cancer that progressed on radiotherapy plus ipilimumab. This sequence joins TRBV14 and TRBJ2-6; 10 bases line up with TRBD1. CDR3 in amino acids: CASSRDRGGANVLTF. CDR3 sequence (DNA): TGTGCCAGCAGCCGGGACAGGGGTGGGGCCAACGTCCTGACTTTC.